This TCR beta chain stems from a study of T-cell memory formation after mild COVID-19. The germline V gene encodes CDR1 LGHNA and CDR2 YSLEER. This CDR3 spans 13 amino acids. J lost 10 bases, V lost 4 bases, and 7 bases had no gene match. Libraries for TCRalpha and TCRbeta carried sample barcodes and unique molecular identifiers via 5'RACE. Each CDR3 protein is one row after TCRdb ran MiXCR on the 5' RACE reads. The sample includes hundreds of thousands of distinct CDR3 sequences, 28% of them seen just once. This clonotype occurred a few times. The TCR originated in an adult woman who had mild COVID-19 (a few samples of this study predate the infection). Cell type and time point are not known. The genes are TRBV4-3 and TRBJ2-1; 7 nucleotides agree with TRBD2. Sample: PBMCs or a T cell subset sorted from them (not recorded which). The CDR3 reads CASSPNERGEQFF. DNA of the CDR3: TGCGCCAGCAGCCCCAATGAGCGGGGCGAGCAGTTCTTC.